This T cell receptor (beta chain) is drawn from a study of cytomegalovirus exposure and HLA in healthy donors. Turning to the study itself: Earlier, fewer than 140 million unique TCR beta sequences were recovered from about 200 million T cells by an analysis. Overall study findings and caveats: A later analysis found most CMV-associated TCR beta chains apparently HLA-restricted. A later analysis, which compared TCR beta chains of equal frequency, found the HLA-associated ones more clonally expanded. Earlier analysis found most TCR beta V segments productive about 90% or about 30% of the time.

Use of 60 Vbeta and 13 Jbeta primers characterized the PCR. Some clones are missing from TCRdb's copy, which holds only in-frame ones; the method was immunoSEQ multiplex PCR. The table includes about 130,000 clones, roughly 78% detected once. As for this clone: The antigen is unknown.

Trimming shortened V by 0 bases and J by 6 bases, and 12 bases separated the two germline ends. From germline, CDR1 is MGHRA and CDR2 YSYEKL. There are 15 residues in the CDR3. This sequence was found in a man in his thirties or forties in good health. The chain couples TRBV4-1 to TRBJ2-4; D uncertain. The sequenced sample consisted of PBMCs. CDR3 protein: CASSQDHGRLNIQYF. CDR3 bases: TGCGCCAGCAGCCAAGATCATGGCAGATTAAACATTCAGTACTTC.